What follows are 2 T cell receptor beta chains derived from one specimen sequenced in a study of blood T cell repertoires in COVID-19. TCRdb's copy holds only in-frame clones and misses some; the assay was immunoSEQ multiplex PCR. The repertoire consists of just over 90,000 clones, with roughly 80% occurring once and the leading ten covering roughly 16%. The sequencing input was peripheral blood. The receptors originated from a human donor in a cohort sampled during active COVID-19.

The chain links TRBV29-1 to TRBJ2-3, with D perhaps TRBD1 (6 bases). Trimming took 4 bases from V and 5 from J, leaving 7 bases between them. Germline V gene data show CDR1 as SQVTM and CDR2 as ANQGSEA. The CDR3 length is 11 residues. In nucleotides, the CDR3 is TGCAGCGTTGGCAGGGGAGATACGCAGTATTTT. Translated, it gives CSVGRGDTQYF.

In this sample, this clone turned up a few times. V is TRBV3-1 (or the pseudogene TRBV3-2) and J is TRBJ1-1; D not resolved. Trimming stripped 1 base from V and 14 bases from J, with 17 bases between. The length of the CDR3 is 13 residues. The germline V gene encodes CDR1 LGHDT and CDR2 YNNKEL (reference sequence). CDR3 protein: CASSQASSGGAFF. The DNA of the CDR3 is TGTGCCAGCAGCCAAGCCTCTTCAGGAGGCGCCTTCTTT.